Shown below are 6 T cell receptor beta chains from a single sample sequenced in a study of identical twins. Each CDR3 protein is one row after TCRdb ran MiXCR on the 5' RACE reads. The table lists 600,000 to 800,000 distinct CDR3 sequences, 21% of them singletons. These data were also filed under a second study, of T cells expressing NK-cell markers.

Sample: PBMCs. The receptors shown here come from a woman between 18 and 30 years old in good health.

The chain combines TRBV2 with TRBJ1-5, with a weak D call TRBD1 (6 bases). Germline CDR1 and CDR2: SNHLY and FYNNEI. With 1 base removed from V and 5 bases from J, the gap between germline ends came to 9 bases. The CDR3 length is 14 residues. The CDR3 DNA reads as TGTGCCAGCAGTGAAGGGGCAGGGGATCAGCCCCAGCATTTT. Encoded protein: CASSEGAGDQPQHF.

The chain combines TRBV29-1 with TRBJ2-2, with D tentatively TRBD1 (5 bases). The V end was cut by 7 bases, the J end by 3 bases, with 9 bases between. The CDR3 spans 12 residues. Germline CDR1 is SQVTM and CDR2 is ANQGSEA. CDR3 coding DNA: TGCAGCGGACAGATCTACACCGGGGAGCTGTTTTTT. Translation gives CSGQIYTGELFF.

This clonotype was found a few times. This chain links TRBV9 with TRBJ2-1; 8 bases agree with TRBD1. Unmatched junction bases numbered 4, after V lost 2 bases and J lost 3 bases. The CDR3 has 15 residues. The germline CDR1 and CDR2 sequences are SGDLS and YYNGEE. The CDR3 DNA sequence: TGTGCCAGCAGCGTGTGGACAGGGAGCTACAATGAGCAGTTCTTC. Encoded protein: CASSVWTGSYNEQFF.

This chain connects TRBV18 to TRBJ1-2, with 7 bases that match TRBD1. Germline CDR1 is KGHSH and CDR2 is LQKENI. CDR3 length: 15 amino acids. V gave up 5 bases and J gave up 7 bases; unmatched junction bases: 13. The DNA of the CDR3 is TGTGCCAGCTCATCGCCAACAGGGGCGGTCTTTGGCTACACCTTC. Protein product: CASSSPTGAVFGYTF.

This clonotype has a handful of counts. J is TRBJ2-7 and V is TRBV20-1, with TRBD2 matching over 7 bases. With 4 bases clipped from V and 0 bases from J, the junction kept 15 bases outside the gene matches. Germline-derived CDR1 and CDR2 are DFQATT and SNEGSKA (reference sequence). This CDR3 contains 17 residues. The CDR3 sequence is CSAIPGGGLPSSYEQYF. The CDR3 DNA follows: TGCAGTGCTATCCCGGGCGGGGGACTCCCGAGCTCCTACGAGCAGTACTTC.

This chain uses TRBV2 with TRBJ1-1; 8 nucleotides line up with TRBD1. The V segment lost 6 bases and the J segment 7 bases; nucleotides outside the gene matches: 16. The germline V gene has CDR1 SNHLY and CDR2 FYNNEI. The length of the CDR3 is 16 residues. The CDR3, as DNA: TGTGCCAGCAGCTCCAGAGCACAGGGGGGGTCTGGTGAAGCTTTCTTT. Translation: CASSSRAQGGSGEAFF.